The clone carrying this TCR beta chain was detected once. Its matching antigen is unknown. Repertoires were generated with immunoSEQ multiplex PCR, while TCRdb's copy carries only in-frame clones and drops some. The data show about 35,000 clones, with approximately 92% seen just once and approximately 2.2% held by the top ten. This record belongs to a study of T cells in localized non-small cell lung cancer. Study-wide results and caveats: Adjacent lung held a median roughly 50 of the top 100 tumor clones. Uninvolved adjacent lung had the highest recorded T cell clonality, with tumor below it.

This CDR3 comprises 15 residues. Trimming took off 1 base at V and 6 bases at J, with 13 bases between the two ends. The germline CDR1 and CDR2 sequences are MGHRA and YSYEKL. The source was peripheral blood, collected before any cancer treatment. This chain links TRBV4-1 with TRBJ1-5; a weak D match, TRBD1 (6 bases). The TCR sequence derives from a female donor at least 60 years old with stage I lung adenocarcinoma. For the CDR3, the DNA is TGCGCCAGCAGCCAAGTGGAGGGGGGGGGTCAGCCCCAGCATTTT. Translated, it gives CASSQVEGGGQPQHF.